Below, 22 T cell receptor beta chains from the same sample are listed, as sequenced in a study of CXCR3-negative and CXCR3-positive naive CD8 T cells. Each TRB cDNA library was prepared by 5' RACE (with UMI labels). TCRdb reprocessed the 5' RACE reads; each CDR3 protein has one entry and no DNA is given. This table holds around 84,000 distinct CDR3 sequences. These receptors are not linked to any known antigen. Findings of the study overall: Compared with CXCR3-negative naive cells, CXCR3-positive naive cells showed more hydrophobic TRB CDR3s.

Sequenced input: naive CXCR3+ CD8+ T cells from blood. Subset in this sample: CD45RO-CCR7+CD27+CD95- naive CD8+ T cells expressing CXCR3 (TNR3+). These receptors originate from a human donor in good health. Some clones in this sample may be carry-over from other donors' samples.

V is TRBV18 and J is TRBJ2-6; TCRdb's D gene call, TRBD2, goes unchecked for lack of DNA. The CDR3 runs to 17 residues. Germline loops: CDR1 KGHSH, CDR2 LQKENI. CDR3 residues: CASSPLAGESGANVLTF. Variable domain in full (rest from reference TRBV18 and TRBJ2-6): NAGVMQNPRHLVRRRGQEARLRCSPMKGHSHVYWYRQLPEEGLKFMVYLQKENIIDESGMPKERFSAEFPKEGPSILRIQQVVRGDSAAYFCASSPLAGESGANVLTFGAGSRLTVL.

The V gene is TRBV28, the J gene TRBJ2-1. The CDR3 spans 14 residues. Germline V gives CDR1 MDHEN, CDR2 SYDVKM. The CDR3 sequence: CASRPILGYNEQFF.

The chain recombines TRBV4-2 with TRBJ1-1; lacking DNA, the TRBD1 call made by TCRdb goes unchecked. Germline assignment: CDR1 LGHNA and CDR2 YNFKEQ. This CDR3 contains 16 residues. The CDR3 sequence is CASSQVQGQGFGEAFF.

This chain links TRBV3-1 with TRBJ2-7. The CDR3 loop spans 12 amino acids. Germline V gene sequence: CDR1 LGHDT, CDR2 YNNKEL (reference sequence). This CDR3 is CASSQITYEQYF.

The genes are TRBV6-5 and TRBJ2-4; TCRdb proposes TRBD2, but this gene call is untestable without DNA. CDR3 length: 20 amino acids. The germline V gene has CDR1 MNHEY and CDR2 SVGAGI. The CDR3: CASSYSTVGDPPLAKNIQYF.

The chain is built from TRBV30 and TRBJ2-1. Germline lookup yields CDR1 GTSNPN and CDR2 SVGIG (reference sequence). The CDR3 is made up of 15 amino acids. The CDR3 loop reads CAWSGPPGSYNEQFF.

V gene TRBV7-9 combines with J gene TRBJ2-7. The CDR3 is made up of 12 amino acids. Per the germline V gene, CDR1 is SEHNR and CDR2 is FQNEAQ (reference sequence). CDR3 protein: CASSSVTYEQYF.

V usage is TRBV4-1 and J usage is TRBJ2-1; TCRdb's D gene call, TRBD2, goes unchecked for lack of DNA. The CDR3 covers 17 residues. Germline values: CDR1 MGHRA, CDR2 YSYEKL. The CDR3 sequence is CASSQAGPTSSYNEQFF.

This chain uses TRBV2 with TRBJ1-1. The V gene's germline CDR1 is SNHLY and CDR2 FYNNEI. This CDR3 spans 13 amino acids. The CDR3 sequence: CASSELSFTEAFF. The entire variable domain, with the rest obtained from reference TRBV2 and TRBJ1-1, is as follows: EPEVTQTPSHQVTQMGQEVILRCVPISNHLYFYWYRQILGQKVEFLVSFYNNEISEKSEIFDDQFSVERPDGSNFTLKIRSTKLEDSAMYFCASSELSFTEAFFGQGTRLTVV.

J is TRBJ2-2 and V is TRBV12-3 or TRBV12-4; with no DNA, the TCRdb D assignment of TRBD1 cannot be verified. The CDR3 length is 19 residues. CDR3 residues: CASTQGAGDTYGNTGELFF.

This chain links TRBV25-1 with TRBJ2-1; TCRdb picks TRBD1, but there is no DNA to check that call. The CDR3 is 17 residues long. Germline values: CDR1 MGHDK, CDR2 SYGVNS. Here the CDR3 reads CASSENRGTGIYNEQFF. The full variable domain, in which reference TRBV25-1 and TRBJ2-1 provide the parts outside the CDR3, is EADIYQTPRYLVIGTGKKITLECSQTMGHDKMYWYQQDPGMELHLIHYSYGVNSTEKGDLSSESTVSRIRTEHFPLTLESARPSHTSQYLCASSENRGTGIYNEQFFGPGTRLTVL.

The chain uses TRBV28 and TRBJ1-4; TCRdb designates TRBD1, a call that cannot be tested without DNA. Germline V gene lookup returns CDR1 MDHEN and CDR2 SYDVKM. The CDR3 contains 14 residues. Here the CDR3 reads CASSLRGSGEKLFF.

This chain uses TRBV27 with TRBJ2-7. The CDR3 contains 14 residues. CDR1 is MNHEY, CDR2 SMNVEV, per germline (reference sequence). CDR3 sequence reads: CASSIKGDSYEQYF.

J is TRBJ2-5 and V is TRBV29-1; TCRdb indicates TRBD2, and absent DNA this call remains unverified. The CDR3 is 20 residues long. Germline V CDR1 and CDR2: SQVTM, ANQGSEA. The chain's CDR3 is CSVDPPLAGIGRGYQETQYF.

The chain is built from TRBV6-6 and TRBJ2-7; the TCRdb D gene call, TRBD1, has no DNA to confirm it. The germline gives CDR1 MNHNY, CDR2 SVGAGI (reference sequence). The CDR3 loop spans 14 amino acids. CDR3 sequence: CASSYFQGPYEQYF.

The V gene is TRBV6-2 or TRBV6-3, the J gene TRBJ2-1; as DNA is missing, the TRBD1 call by TCRdb cannot be tested. This CDR3 contains 18 residues. Germline-derived CDR1 and CDR2 are MNHEY and SVGEGT. The CDR3: CASSYSLTGGDSYNEQFF.

The rearrangement links TRBV7-9 to TRBJ1-1. The CDR3 consists of 13 residues. Germline assignment: CDR1 SEHNR and CDR2 FQNEAQ (reference sequence). This CDR3 reads CASSSSSVTEAFF.

This chain joins TRBV11-2 and TRBJ1-2; TCRdb proposes TRBD1, but this gene call is untestable without DNA. There are 15 residues in the CDR3. The germline V gene has CDR1 SGHAT and CDR2 FQNNGV. CDR3 loop: CASSLGRGVGYGYTF.

The rearrangement joins TRBV12-3 or TRBV12-4 to TRBJ2-3; TCRdb returns TRBD2, unconfirmable since there is no DNA. The CDR3 consists of 17 residues. The chain's CDR3 is CASRALFPSGFTDTQYF.

The chain has TRBV19 and TRBJ2-2; TCRdb proposes TRBD1, but this gene call is untestable without DNA. Germline V gene data show CDR1 as LNHDA and CDR2 as SQIVND (reference sequence). There are 14 residues in the CDR3. The CDR3 protein is CASSTPFAAGELFF.

This chain joins TRBV4-1 and TRBJ2-1; TCRdb returns TRBD1, unconfirmable since there is no DNA. Germline V gives CDR1 MGHRA, CDR2 YSYEKL. CDR3 size: 14 residues. CDR3 in amino acids: CASSQGLGGNEQFF.

The chain is built from TRBV28 and TRBJ1-1; TCRdb designates TRBD1, a call that cannot be tested without DNA. The CDR3 extends over 12 amino acids. The germline V gene has CDR1 MDHEN and CDR2 SYDVKM. CDR3: CASSIGAVEAFF. Full variable domain (remainder filled in from reference TRBV28 and TRBJ1-1): DVKVTQSSRYLVKRTGEKVFLECVQDMDHENMFWYRQDPGLGLRLIYFSYDVKMKEKGDIPEGYSVSREKKERFSLILESASTNQTSMYLCASSIGAVEAFFGQGTRLTVV.